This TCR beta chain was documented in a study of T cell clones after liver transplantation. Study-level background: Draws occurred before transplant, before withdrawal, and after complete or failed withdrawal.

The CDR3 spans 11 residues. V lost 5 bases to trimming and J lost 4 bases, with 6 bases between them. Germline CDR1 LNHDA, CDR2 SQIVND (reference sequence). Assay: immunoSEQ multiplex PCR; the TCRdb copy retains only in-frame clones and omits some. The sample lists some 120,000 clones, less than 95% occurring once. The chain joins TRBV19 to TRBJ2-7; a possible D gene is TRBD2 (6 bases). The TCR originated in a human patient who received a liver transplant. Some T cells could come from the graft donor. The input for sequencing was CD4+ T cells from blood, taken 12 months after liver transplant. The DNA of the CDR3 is TGTGCCAGTAGTGCGGGGTACGAGCAGTACTTC. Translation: CASSAGYEQYF.